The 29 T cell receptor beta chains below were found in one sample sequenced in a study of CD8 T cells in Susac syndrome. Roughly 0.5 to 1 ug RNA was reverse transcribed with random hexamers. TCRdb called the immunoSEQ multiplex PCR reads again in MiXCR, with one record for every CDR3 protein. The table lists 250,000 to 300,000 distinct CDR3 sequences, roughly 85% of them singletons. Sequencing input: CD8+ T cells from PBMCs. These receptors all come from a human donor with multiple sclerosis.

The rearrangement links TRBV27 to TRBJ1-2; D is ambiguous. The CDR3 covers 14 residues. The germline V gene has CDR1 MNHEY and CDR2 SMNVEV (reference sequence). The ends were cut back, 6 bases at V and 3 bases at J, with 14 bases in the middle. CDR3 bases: TGTGCCAGCAGATCCAACGGGGATGACTATGGCTACACCTTC. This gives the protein CASRSNGDDYGYTF.

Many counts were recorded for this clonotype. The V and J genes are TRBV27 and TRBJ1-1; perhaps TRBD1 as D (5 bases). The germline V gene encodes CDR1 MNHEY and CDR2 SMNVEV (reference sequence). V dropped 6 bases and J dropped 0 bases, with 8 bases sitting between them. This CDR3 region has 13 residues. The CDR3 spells CASSLGLNTEAFF. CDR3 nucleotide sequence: TGTGCCAGCAGCCTGGGACTGAACACTGAAGCTTTCTTT.

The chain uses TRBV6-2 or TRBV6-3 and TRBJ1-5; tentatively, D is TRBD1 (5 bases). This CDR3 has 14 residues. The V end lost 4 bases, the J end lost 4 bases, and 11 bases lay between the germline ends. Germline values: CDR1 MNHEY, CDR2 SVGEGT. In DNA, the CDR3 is TGTGCCAGCAGTTGGAGAGGGGCAAATCAGCCCCAGCATTTT. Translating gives CASSWRGANQPQHF.

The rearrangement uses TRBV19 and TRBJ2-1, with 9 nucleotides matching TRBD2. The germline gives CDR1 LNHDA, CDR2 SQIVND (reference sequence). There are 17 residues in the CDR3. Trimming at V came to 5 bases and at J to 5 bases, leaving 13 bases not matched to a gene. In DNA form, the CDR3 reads TGTGCCAGTAGTCTCGCTTTAGCGGGAGTAAGGCACAATGAGCAGTTCTTC. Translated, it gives CASSLALAGVRHNEQFF.

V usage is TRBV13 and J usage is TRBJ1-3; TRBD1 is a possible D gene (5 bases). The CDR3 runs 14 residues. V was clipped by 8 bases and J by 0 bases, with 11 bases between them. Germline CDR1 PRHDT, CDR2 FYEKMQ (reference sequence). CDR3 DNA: TGTGCCAGCGGGACCAGGAGCTCTGGAAACACCATATATTTT. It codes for CASGTRSSGNTIYF.

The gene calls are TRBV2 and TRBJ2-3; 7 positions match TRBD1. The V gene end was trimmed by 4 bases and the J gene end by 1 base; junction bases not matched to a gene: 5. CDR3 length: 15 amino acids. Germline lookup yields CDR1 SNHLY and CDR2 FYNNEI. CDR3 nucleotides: TGTGCCAGCAGTGGACAGGGAGAGGGCACAGATACGCAGTATTTT. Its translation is CASSGQGEGTDTQYF.

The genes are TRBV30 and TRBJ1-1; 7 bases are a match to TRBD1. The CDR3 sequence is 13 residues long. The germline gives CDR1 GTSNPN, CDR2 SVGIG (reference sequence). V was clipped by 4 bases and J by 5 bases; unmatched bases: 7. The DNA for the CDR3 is TGTGCCTGGATCGCAGGGGGTGGGACTGAAGCTTTCTTT. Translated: CAWIAGGGTEAFF.

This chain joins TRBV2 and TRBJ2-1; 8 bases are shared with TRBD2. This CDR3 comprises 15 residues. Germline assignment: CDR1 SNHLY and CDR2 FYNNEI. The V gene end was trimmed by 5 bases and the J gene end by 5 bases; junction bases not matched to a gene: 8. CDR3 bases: TGTGCCAGCAGTCTACTAGCGGATCTTAACAATGAGCAGTTCTTC. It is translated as CASSLLADLNNEQFF. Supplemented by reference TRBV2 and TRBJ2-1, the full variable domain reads EPEVTQTPSHQVTQMGQEVILRCVPISNHLYFYWYRQILGQKVEFLVSFYNNEISEKSEIFDDQFSVERPDGSNFTLKIRSTKLEDSAMYFCASSLLADLNNEQFFGPGTRLTVL.

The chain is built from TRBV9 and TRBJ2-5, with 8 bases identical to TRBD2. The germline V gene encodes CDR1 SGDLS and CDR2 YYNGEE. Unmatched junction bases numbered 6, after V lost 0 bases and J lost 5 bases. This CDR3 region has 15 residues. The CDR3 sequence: CASSVGSGGFETQYF. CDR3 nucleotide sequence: TGTGCCAGCAGCGTAGGGTCGGGGGGGTTCGAGACCCAGTACTTC.

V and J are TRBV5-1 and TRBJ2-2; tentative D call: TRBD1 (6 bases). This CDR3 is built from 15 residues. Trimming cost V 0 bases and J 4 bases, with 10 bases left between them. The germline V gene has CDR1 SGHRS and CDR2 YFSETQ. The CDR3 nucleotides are TGCGCCAGCAGCTTGGAGCAGGGGTTCACCGGGGAGCTGTTTTTT. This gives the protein CASSLEQGFTGELFF.

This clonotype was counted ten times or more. The CDR3, as DNA: TGTGCCAGCAGCTTAGGTAATGAGCAGTTCTTC. Translating it yields CASSLGNEQFF. The chain carries TRBV27 and TRBJ2-1, with no clear D. CDR1 and CDR2 from the germline V gene are MNHEY and SMNVEV (reference sequence). V shed 6 bases and J shed 7 bases, with 7 bases lying between them. CDR3 length: 11 residues.

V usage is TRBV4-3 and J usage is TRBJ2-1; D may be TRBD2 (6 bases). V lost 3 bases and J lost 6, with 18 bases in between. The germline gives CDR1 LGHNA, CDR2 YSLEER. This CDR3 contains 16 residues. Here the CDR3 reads CASSQHIPGELNEQFF. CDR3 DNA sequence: TGCGCCAGCAGCCAGCACATTCCGGGAGAACTCAATGAGCAGTTCTTC.

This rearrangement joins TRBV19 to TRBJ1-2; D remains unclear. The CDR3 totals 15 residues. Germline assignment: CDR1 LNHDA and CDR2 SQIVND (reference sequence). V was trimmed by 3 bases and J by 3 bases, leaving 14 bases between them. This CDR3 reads CASSISDLGHYGYTF. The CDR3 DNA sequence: TGTGCCAGTAGTATTTCTGACTTAGGTCACTATGGCTACACCTTC.

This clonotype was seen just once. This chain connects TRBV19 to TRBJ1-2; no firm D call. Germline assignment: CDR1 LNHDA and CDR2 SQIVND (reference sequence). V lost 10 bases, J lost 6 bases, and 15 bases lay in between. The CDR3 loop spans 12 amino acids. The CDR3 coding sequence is TGTGCCACCCGCTTCGGGGTTGATGGCTACACCTTC. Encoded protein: CATRFGVDGYTF.

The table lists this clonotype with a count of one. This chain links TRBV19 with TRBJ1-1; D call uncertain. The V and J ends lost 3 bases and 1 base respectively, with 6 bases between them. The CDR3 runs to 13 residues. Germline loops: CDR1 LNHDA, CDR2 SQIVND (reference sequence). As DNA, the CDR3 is TGTGCCAGTAGTATCGACGGGAACACTGAAGCTTTCTTT. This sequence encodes CASSIDGNTEAFF.

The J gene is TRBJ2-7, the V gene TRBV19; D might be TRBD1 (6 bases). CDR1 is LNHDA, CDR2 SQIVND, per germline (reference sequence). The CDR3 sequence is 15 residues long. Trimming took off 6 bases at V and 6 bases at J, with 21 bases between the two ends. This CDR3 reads CASRPGPGEFSEQYF. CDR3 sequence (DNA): TGTGCCAGTAGGCCCGGGCCAGGGGAGTTTAGCGAGCAGTACTTC.

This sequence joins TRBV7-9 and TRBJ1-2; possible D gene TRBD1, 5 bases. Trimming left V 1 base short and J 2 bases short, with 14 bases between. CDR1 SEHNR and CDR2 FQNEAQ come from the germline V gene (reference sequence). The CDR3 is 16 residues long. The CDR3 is CASSLVQASSNYGYTF. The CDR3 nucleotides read TGTGCCAGCAGCTTAGTACAGGCCTCATCAAACTATGGCTACACCTTC.

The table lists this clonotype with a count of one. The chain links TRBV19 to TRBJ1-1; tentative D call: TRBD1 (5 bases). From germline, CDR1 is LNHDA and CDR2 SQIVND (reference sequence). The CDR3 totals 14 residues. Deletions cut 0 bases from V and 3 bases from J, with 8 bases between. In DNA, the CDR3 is TGTGCCAGTAGTATAGACCTGGGGGACACTGAAGCTTTCTTT. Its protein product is CASSIDLGDTEAFF.

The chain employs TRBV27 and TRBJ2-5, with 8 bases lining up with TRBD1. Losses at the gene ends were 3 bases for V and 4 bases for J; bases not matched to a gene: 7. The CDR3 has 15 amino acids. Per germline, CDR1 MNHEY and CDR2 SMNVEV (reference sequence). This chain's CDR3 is CASSLRGQGGETQYF. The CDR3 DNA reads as TGTGCCAGCAGTTTGCGAGGACAGGGAGGAGAGACCCAGTACTTC.

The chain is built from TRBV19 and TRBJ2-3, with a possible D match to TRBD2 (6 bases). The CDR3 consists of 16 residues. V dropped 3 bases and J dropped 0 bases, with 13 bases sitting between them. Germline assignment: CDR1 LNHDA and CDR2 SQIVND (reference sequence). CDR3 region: CASSIWLAASTDTQYF. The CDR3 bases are TGTGCCAGTAGTATCTGGTTAGCGGCGAGCACAGATACGCAGTATTTT.

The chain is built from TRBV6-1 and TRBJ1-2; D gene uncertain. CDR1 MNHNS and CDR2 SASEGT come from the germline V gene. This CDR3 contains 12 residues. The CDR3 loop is CAFAPGNYGYTF. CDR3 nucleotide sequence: TGTGCATTCGCCCCGGGAAACTATGGCTACACCTTC.

CDR3 bases: TGTGCCAGCAGCTTCCCACAGGGAGGAGGAACTGAAGCTTTCTTT. Translated, it gives CASSFPQGGGTEAFF. This chain uses TRBV7-9 with TRBJ1-1, with D perhaps TRBD1 (6 bases). Trimming stripped 3 bases from V and 5 bases from J, with 16 bases between. The CDR3 covers 15 residues. Per germline, CDR1 SEHNR and CDR2 FQNEAQ (reference sequence).

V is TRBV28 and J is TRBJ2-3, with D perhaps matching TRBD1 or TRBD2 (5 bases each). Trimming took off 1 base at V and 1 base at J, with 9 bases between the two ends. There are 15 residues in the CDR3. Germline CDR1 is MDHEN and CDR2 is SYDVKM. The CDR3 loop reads CASSLFRGGTDTQYF. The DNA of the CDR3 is TGTGCCAGCAGTTTATTTCGGGGCGGCACAGATACGCAGTATTTT.

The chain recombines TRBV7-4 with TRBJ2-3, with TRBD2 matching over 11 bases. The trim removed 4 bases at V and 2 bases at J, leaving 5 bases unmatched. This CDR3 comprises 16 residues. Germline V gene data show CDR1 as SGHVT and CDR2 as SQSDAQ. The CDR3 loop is CASSSGLADLTDTQYF. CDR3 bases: TGTGCCAGCAGCTCGGGACTAGCGGATCTCACAGATACGCAGTATTTT.

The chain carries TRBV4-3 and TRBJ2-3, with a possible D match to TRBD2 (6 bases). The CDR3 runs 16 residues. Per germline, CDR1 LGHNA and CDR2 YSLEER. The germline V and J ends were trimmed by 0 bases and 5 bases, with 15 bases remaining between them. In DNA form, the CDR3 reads TGCGCCAGCAGCCAAGATGGTCGGACTACACGAGATACGCAGTATTTT. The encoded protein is CASSQDGRTTRDTQYF.

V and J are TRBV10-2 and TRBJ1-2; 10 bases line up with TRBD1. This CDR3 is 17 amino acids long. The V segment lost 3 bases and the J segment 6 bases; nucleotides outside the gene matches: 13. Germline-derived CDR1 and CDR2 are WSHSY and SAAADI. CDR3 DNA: TGCGCCAGCAGTGATTACGGGGGACAGGGGCAGTCGGATGGCTACACCTTC. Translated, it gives CASSDYGGQGQSDGYTF.

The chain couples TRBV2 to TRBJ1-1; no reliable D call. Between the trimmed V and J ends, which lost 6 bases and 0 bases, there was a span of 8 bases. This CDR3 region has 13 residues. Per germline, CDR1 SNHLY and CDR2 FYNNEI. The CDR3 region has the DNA TGTGCCAGCAGGGCAGACTTGAACACTGAAGCTTTCTTT. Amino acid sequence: CASRADLNTEAFF.

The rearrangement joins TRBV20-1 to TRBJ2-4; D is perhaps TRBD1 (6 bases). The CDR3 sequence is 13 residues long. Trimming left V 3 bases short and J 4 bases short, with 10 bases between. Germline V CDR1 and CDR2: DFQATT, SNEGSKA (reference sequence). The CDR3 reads CSARGRGKNIQYF. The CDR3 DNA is TGCAGTGCTAGGGGCAGGGGTAAAAACATTCAGTACTTC.

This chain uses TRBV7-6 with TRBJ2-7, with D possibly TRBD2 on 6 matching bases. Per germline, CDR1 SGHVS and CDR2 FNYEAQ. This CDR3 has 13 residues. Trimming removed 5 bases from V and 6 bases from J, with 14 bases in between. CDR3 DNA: TGTGCCAGCAGCCGCCGGGAGAGTCCCGAGCAGTACTTC. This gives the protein CASSRRESPEQYF.